The entry below describes one T cell receptor beta chain. The length of the CDR3 is 16 residues. Germline CDR1 reads MDHEN; CDR2 reads SYDVKM. V lost 7 bases to trimming and J lost 5 bases, with 21 bases between them. This sample stems from a study of blood T cell repertoires in COVID-19. Some clones are missing from TCRdb's copy, which holds only in-frame ones; the method was immunoSEQ multiplex PCR. The sample records over 100,000 clones, around nine tenths being singletons. The sample comprised peripheral blood. The J gene is TRBJ1-5, the V gene TRBV28; D is perhaps TRBD1 (5 bases). The clonotype originates from a man in his sixties with COVID-19, enrolled during active disease. The CDR3 bases are TGTGCCAGCATGGGACTCCGTGGGGCTAATCATCAGCCCCAGCATTTT. Its protein is CASMGLRGANHQPQHF.